The source of this TCR beta chain is a study of shared clonotypes between healthy human individuals. Splitting of CD4+ cells produced CD45RA+ naive and CD45RA-negative memory subsets. The protocol was immunoSEQ multiplex PCR, while the TCRdb copy is restricted to in-frame clones and leaves out a portion. Among some 1.5 million clones, over 95% were seen once, and the ten largest hold 0.95% to 1.5%. Germline values: CDR1 SEHNR, CDR2 FQNEAQ (reference sequence). This CDR3 spans 13 amino acids. The ends were cut back, 1 base at V and 1 base at J, with 4 bases in the middle. With respect to this clone: Its antigen is still unknown.

The study's findings and limits: It was observed that 5% to 6.5% of naive CD4 clonotypes were shared across several donors. It was the non-shared clonotypes that had lower generation probabilities than clonotypes shared by all four donors.

The V and J genes are TRBV7-9 and TRBJ1-1; D gene ambiguous. The sequencing sample was made of naive CD4+ T cells sorted from blood. Subset of the sample: CD45RA+ positively selected. The origin of this receptor is a young man in good health. This CDR3 reads CASSLERNTEAFF. The CDR3, as DNA: TGTGCCAGCAGCTTAGAACGGAACACTGAAGCTTTCTTT.